The clone carrying this TCR beta chain was recorded a few times. The data stem from a study of identical twins. All donors were healthy, and all were Caucasian. The V end was cut by 4 bases, the J end by 0 bases, with 10 bases between. The CDR3 spans 14 residues. Germline CDR1 is SGHAT and CDR2 is FQNNGV. TCRdb recomputed calls from the 5' RACE reads with MiXCR, one row per CDR3 protein. The table has 690,000 or so distinct CDR3 sequences, around 6.1% seen once. The chain carries TRBV11-2 and TRBJ2-7; no firm D call. This sequence originates from a man younger than 35 in good health. The sequencing input was naive T cells sorted from blood. The CDR3 sequence is CASSSNSVSYEQYF. The DNA for the CDR3 is TGTGCCAGCAGCTCAAACTCGGTCTCCTACGAGCAGTACTTC.